This T cell receptor (beta chain) is from a study of molecular identifiers for immune sequencing clone quantification. Each CDR3 protein is one row after TCRdb ran MiXCR on the PCR reads. The table shows around 300,000 distinct CDR3 sequences, with roughly 24% occurring only once. In the case of this clonotype: Possible read error: a much larger clone is one base away.

The CDR3 totals 14 residues. Sequences were obtained from naive CD8+ T cells from blood, with Jurkat cell RNA spiked in. Regarding subset: FACS-sorted CD8+CD4-CCR7+CD45RA+ naive T cells. The V call is TRBV5-3, the J call TRBJ2-7; a possible D gene is TRBD2 (6 bases). TRBV5-3 is placed among ORFs of uncertain function. This clonotype originated in a human donor in good health. Some libraries in this study had Jurkat cell RNA spiked in. The CDR3 DNA sequence: TGTGCCAGCAGCTTGTCCGGGAGCGAATACGTGCAGTACTTC. Translation: CASSLSGSEYVQYF.